The sequence of this TCR beta chain was determined in a study of PD-L1 blockade in urothelial cancer. The CDR3 has 13 residues. CDR1 is SEHNR, CDR2 FQNEAQ, per germline (reference sequence). Trimming removed 1 base at V and 10 bases at J, with 11 bases between. Clones were sequenced by immunoSEQ multiplex PCR, and TCRdb holds only the in-frame ones, with some missing. The sample includes about 88,000 clones, roughly 90% of them seen just once. Specimen: PBMCs, collected around atezolizumab (anti-PD-L1) treatment. The rearrangement joins TRBV7-9 to TRBJ2-1; D is undetermined. This sequence originates from a man between 60 and 75 years old with urothelial cancer. CDR3 loop: CASSLVSSLEQFF. Written as DNA, the CDR3 is TGTGCCAGCAGCTTAGTTTCTTCTCTGGAGCAGTTCTTC.